Sequencing of this TCR beta chain was carried out in a study of intratumoral heterogeneity in liver cancer. For the study in its entirety: In the full roughly 13-patient cohort, the median age was roughly 60 years and the majority of patients were male. To examine intratumor heterogeneity, the study integrated RNA-seq, DNA sequencing, TCR-seq and SNP array data obtained from multiple regions of hepatocellular carcinoma specimens. The overall cohort comprised about 70 multiregional samples from approximately 14 HCC patients, with approximately 52 tumoral and roughly 20 adjacent nontumoral regions. Study-wide findings and limitations: The authors noted a relatively low number of patients and under-sampled tumor-infiltrating lymphocyte representation as limitations.

TCR beta chain CDR3 regions were sequenced from genomic DNA using the immunoSEQ assay. Rearranged VDJ segments were amplified with primers that anneal to V and J segments. The authors' pipeline ran thus. Clonality and richness metrics were computed with the ImmunoSeq Analyzer software. Clones with differential abundance between regions were identified with Fisher's exact test combined with a beta-binomial method for additional stringency. TCRdb took this table from immuneACCESS and kept in-frame rearrangements with V and J called. Such tables lack part of the clones; where checked against another copy, unresolved V genes explain under half of the gap, and the rest is unexplained. V and J calls and clone size follow that table, whereas D and trimming were derived from the DNA. This sample lists tens of thousands of clones; roughly 66% were detected once. The ten largest clones capture 17% of the sample.

Every patient had early-stage hepatocellular carcinoma and went to surgical resection without receiving any prior therapy. None of the sampled areas showed macroscopic evidence of necrosis or hemorrhage. Multiple regions from a couple of patients were subjected to TCR sequencing (ImmunoSeq). Frozen tissue samples from resection were taken at least 1 cm away from one another. Samples labelled N were derived from nontumoral liver tissue adjacent to the tumor. Genomic DNA was extracted from bulk tissue using the DNeasy blood and tissue kit. On this clone: Its antigen remains unidentified. There are no base qualities to consult, and no much larger clone falls within one base.

Reading the germline V gene gives CDR1 SGHRS and CDR2 YFSETQ. The CDR3 numbers 15 residues from cysteine through phenylalanine. The read is trimmed to its CDR3 DNA, 45 bases read in frame from base 1. V has 3 bases trimmed and J has 2 bases trimmed; junction bases matching no gene number 4. The source was tumor-adjacent normal tissue, collected before any cancer treatment. The sequence links TRBV5-1 to TRBJ2-7, with 11 middle bases fitting TRBD1. The receptor's source is a woman in her 70s with hepatocellular carcinoma. For the CDR3, the sequence is CASSWGTGGTYEQYF. DNA sequence: TGCGCCAGCAGCTGGGGGACAGGGGGAACCTACGAGCAGTACTTC.